This TCR beta chain was recorded in a study of cytomegalovirus exposure and HLA in healthy donors. The study, taken as a whole, reports: Later analysis revealed greater clonal expansion in HLA-associated TCR beta chains than in equally common others.

Germline values: CDR1 SNHLY, CDR2 FYNNEI. With 7 bases removed from V and 2 bases from J, the gap between germline ends came to 11 bases. The length of the CDR3 is 13 residues. The PCR had 60 Vbeta and 13 Jbeta primers. Profiling relied on immunoSEQ multiplex PCR, and the TCRdb table lists in-frame clones only, not all of them. The table shows 100,000 to 150,000 clones, with 84% occurring only once. With respect to this clone: Its cognate antigen is unknown.

Material for sequencing was PBMCs. The chain carries TRBV2 and TRBJ1-2, with a possible D match to TRBD1 (6 bases). The TCR was taken from a woman aged 18-29 years in good health and CMV-seropositive. CDR3: CASNPQGNYGYTF. CDR3 DNA: TGTGCCAGCAACCCTCAGGGGAACTATGGCTACACCTTC.